This T cell receptor beta chain appears in the sequencing data of a study of T cell responses to AZD1222 COVID-19 vaccine. General study results and limits: Donor demographics were predominantly white British with a female majority; clonal diversity may be underestimated. The span of vaccine-associated CD4 TCRs extended across spike, with dominance at 160-218 and 743-854.

As for this clone: Its antigen is as yet unknown.

Some clones are missing from TCRdb's copy, which holds only in-frame ones; the method was immunoSEQ multiplex PCR. The data contain around 150,000 clones, roughly 92% of them singletons. The sample was peripheral blood, taken 28 days after the second AZD1222 dose. The TCR originated in an adult who received the AZD1222 COVID-19 vaccine.

CDR3 bases: TGTGCCAGCAGTTCTGAAGGAGGGGCCACCGGGGAGCTGTTTTTT. It translates to CASSSEGGATGELFF. V and J are TRBV6-4 and TRBJ2-2; the D gene is possibly TRBD2 (6 bases). In germline, CDR1 is MRHNA, CDR2 SNTAGT. The V end was cut by 5 bases, the J end by 4 bases, with 14 bases between. The CDR3 is 15 residues long.